These 2 T cell receptor beta chains came from one sample sequenced in a study of T-cell reconstitution after alpha-beta-depleted transplantation in children. Preparing the TCRbeta library involved the use of unique molecular identifiers. TCRdb reprocessed the PCR reads via MiXCR and lists one record per CDR3 protein. The data contain about 98,000 distinct CDR3 sequences, about 25% of them singletons. Sample: PBMCs, taken before TCRalphabeta/CD19-depleted stem cell transplant. The source of these receptors is a boy aged 2 to 10 with acute lymphoblastic leukemia, due to receive a stem cell transplant.

The sample holds a few counts of this clonotype. This chain joins TRBV7-9 and TRBJ2-1; 10 bases are shared with TRBD2. V dropped 4 bases and J dropped 4; count of bases not matched to a gene: 7. From germline, CDR1 is SEHNR and CDR2 FQNEAQ (reference sequence). This CDR3 has 16 amino acids. The CDR3 here is CASSWGGLAEYNEQFF. CDR3 in DNA: TGTGCCAGCAGCTGGGGAGGACTAGCGGAGTACAATGAGCAGTTCTTC. The variable domain in full, with the rest retrieved from reference TRBV7-9 and TRBJ2-1, is DTGVSQNPRHKITKRGQNVTFRCDPISEHNRLYWYRQTLGQGPEFLTYFQNEAQLEKSRLLSDRFSAERPKGSFSTLEIQRTEQGDSAMYLCASSWGGLAEYNEQFFGPGTRLTVL.

This clonotype came up a few times. The chain uses TRBV5-1 and TRBJ2-1; maybe TRBD1 (7 bases). Per the germline V gene, CDR1 is SGHRS and CDR2 is YFSETQ. The CDR3 loop spans 14 amino acids. The ends were cut back, 5 bases at V and 9 bases at J, with 18 bases in the middle. Here the CDR3 reads CASSSRTGGIEQFF. The CDR3 region has the DNA TGCGCCAGCAGTTCACGGACAGGAGGGATTGAGCAGTTCTTC.